This TCR beta chain was identified in a study of shared clonotypes between healthy human individuals. Donors were healthy HIV-negative adults without recently reported acute infections or vaccinations. Measured with immunoSEQ multiplex PCR; TCRdb has only the in-frame clones, and not every one. The profile covers about 2.3 million clones, with approximately 95% appearing a single time and about 0.39% taken by the ten largest. The sequence was collected from a man between 18 and 29 years old in good health. Some clones in this sample may be carry-over from other donors' samples. The sample taken for sequencing was naive CD4+ T cells from PBMCs. As to subset: CD45RA+ positively selected.

CDR3: CASSIYTDSSLSLYGYTF. Here the CDR3 DNA reads TGTGCCAGCTCAATTTATACCGACAGCTCACTTTCATTATATGGCTACACCTTC. V is TRBV18 and J is TRBJ1-2; possibly TRBD1 for D (5 bases). Trimming took 5 bases from V and 5 from J, leaving 27 bases between them. The CDR3 covers 18 residues. CDR1 is KGHSH and CDR2 is LQKENI in the germline V gene.